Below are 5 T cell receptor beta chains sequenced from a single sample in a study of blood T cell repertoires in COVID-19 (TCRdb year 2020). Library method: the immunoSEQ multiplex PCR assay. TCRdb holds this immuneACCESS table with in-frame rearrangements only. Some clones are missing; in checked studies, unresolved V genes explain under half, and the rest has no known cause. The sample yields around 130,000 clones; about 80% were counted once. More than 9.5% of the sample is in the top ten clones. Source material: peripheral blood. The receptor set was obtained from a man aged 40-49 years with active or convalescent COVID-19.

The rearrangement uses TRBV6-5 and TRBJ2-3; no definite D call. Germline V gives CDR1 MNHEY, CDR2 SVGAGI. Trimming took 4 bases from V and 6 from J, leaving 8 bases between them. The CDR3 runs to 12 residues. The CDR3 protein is CASSSPQDTQYF. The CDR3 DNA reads TGTGCCAGCAGTTCCCCACAGGATACGCAGTATTTT.

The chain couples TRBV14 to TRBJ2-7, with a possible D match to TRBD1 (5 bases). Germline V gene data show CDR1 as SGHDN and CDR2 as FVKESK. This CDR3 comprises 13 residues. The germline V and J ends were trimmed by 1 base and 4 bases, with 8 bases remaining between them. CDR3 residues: CASSQVDRYEQYF. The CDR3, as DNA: TGTGCCAGCAGCCAAGTTGACAGATACGAGCAGTACTTC. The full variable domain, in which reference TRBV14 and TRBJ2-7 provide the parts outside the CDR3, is EAGVTQFPSHSVIEKGQTVTLRCDPISGHDNLYWYRRVMGKEIKFLLHFVKESKQDESGMPNNRFLAERTGGTYSTLKVQPAELEDSGVYFCASSQVDRYEQYFGPGTRLTVT.

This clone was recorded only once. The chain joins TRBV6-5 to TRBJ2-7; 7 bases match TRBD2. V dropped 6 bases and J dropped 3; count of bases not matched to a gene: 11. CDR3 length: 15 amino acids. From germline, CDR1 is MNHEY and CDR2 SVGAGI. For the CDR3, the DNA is TGTGCCAGCAGCCCCTACTTCGGGGGGATCTACGAGCAGTACTTC. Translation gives CASSPYFGGIYEQYF.

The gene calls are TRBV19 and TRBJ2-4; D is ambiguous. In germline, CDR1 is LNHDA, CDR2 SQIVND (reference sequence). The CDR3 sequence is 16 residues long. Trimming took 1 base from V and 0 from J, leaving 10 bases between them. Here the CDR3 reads CASSIVNSVAKNIQYF. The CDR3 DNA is TGTGCCAGTAGTATAGTAAACAGTGTAGCCAAAAACATTCAGTACTTC. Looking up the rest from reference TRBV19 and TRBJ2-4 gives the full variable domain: DGGITQSPKYLFRKEGQNVTLSCEQNLNHDAMYWYRQDPGQGLRLIYYSQIVNDFQKGDIAEGYSVSREKKESFPLTVTSAQKNPTAFYLCASSIVNSVAKNIQYFGAGTRLSVL.

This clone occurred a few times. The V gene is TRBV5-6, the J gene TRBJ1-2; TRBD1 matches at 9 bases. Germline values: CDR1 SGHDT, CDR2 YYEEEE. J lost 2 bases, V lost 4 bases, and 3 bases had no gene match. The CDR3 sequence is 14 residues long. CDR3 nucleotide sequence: TGTGCCAGCAGCGCCGGGACAGGGAACTATGGCTACACCTTC. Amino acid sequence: CASSAGTGNYGYTF.